These 20 T cell receptor beta chains were all obtained from the same sample, sequenced in a study of blood T cell repertoires in COVID-19. Some clones are missing from TCRdb's copy, which holds only in-frame ones; the method was immunoSEQ multiplex PCR. The table lists just over 50,000 clones, under 90% of them singletons. Input material: peripheral blood. The receptors were sampled from a man in his sixties or seventies with acute or convalescent COVID-19.

This clone was counted once. The chain is built from TRBV3-1 (or the pseudogene TRBV3-2) and TRBJ1-4; TRBD1 might be the D (5 bases). This CDR3 is built from 12 residues. From germline, CDR1 is LGHDT and CDR2 YNNKEL (reference sequence). Between the trimmed V and J ends, which lost 6 bases and 8 bases, there was a span of 10 bases. The CDR3 DNA sequence: TGTGCCAGCAGTCCGAAGGGGGAAAAACTGTTTTTT. This sequence encodes CASSPKGEKLFF.

The V and J genes are TRBV30 and TRBJ1-3; D perhaps matches TRBD1 (6 bases). The CDR3 contains 13 residues. Germline V gives CDR1 GTSNPN, CDR2 SVGIG (reference sequence). Trimming stripped 4 bases from V and 4 bases from J, with 11 bases between. Here the CDR3 DNA reads TGTGCCTGGACAGGGGTGGGAGGAAACACCATATATTTT. Protein sequence: CAWTGVGGNTIYF.

CDR3 in amino acids: CASSRTTGPTMNTEAFF. Written as DNA, the CDR3 is TGCGCCAGCAGTCGCACGACAGGGCCTACCATGAACACTGAAGCTTTCTTT. The rearrangement uses TRBV5-1 and TRBJ1-1; 7 bases match TRBD1. CDR3 length: 17 amino acids. CDR1 and CDR2 from the germline V gene are SGHRS and YFSETQ. V trimming: 5 bases; J trimming: 0 bases; junction bases outside the gene matches: 13.

V gene TRBV6-5 combines with J gene TRBJ1-4; D might be TRBD1 (6 bases). Trimming left V 6 bases short and J 3 bases short, with 11 bases between. The CDR3 sequence is 14 residues long. Germline CDR1 and CDR2: MNHEY and SVGAGI. CDR3 sequence reads: CASSRTASNEKLFF. CDR3 coding DNA: TGTGCCAGCAGCAGGACAGCCTCTAATGAAAAACTGTTTTTT.

The V gene is TRBV7-3, the J gene TRBJ1-1, with D perhaps matching TRBD1 (6 bases). V was clipped by 6 bases and J by 1 base, with 9 bases between them. Looked up from germline, CDR1 is SGHTA and CDR2 is FQGTGA. The CDR3 length is 13 residues. The CDR3 DNA sequence: TGTGCCAGCAGATTGGGACAGAACACTGAAGCTTTCTTT. Protein: CASRLGQNTEAFF.

The chain uses TRBV19 and TRBJ1-6; 8 positions match TRBD1. After removal of 9 bases from V and 6 bases from J, the junction contained 13 bases not matched to a gene. This CDR3 is 16 amino acids long. Germline V gene lookup returns CDR1 LNHDA and CDR2 SQIVND (reference sequence). This chain's CDR3 is CASSSHPGQANSPLHF. The CDR3, as DNA: TGTGCCAGCTCTTCCCACCCGGGACAGGCTAATTCACCCCTCCACTTT.

This clone was counted between two and nine times. V gene TRBV4-3 combines with J gene TRBJ1-5; 10 bases line up with TRBD1. The V and J ends lost 2 bases and 7 bases, in that order; junction bases with no gene match: 5. Per germline, CDR1 LGHNA and CDR2 YSLEER. The CDR3 has 15 residues. In DNA form, the CDR3 reads TGCGCCAGCAGCCAATCAGGACAGGGGGACCAGCCCCAGCATTTT. Translation gives CASSQSGQGDQPQHF.

This clone has a handful of counts. The chain uses TRBV7-8 and TRBJ1-4; TRBD1 matches 8 bases. Germline V CDR1 and CDR2: SGHVS, FQNEAQ. The CDR3 runs to 14 residues. V was clipped by 2 bases and J by 12 bases; unmatched bases: 8. CDR3 loop: CASSLLGQGRELFF. The CDR3 DNA reads as TGTGCCAGCAGCTTACTCGGACAGGGAAGGGAACTGTTTTTT.

The rearrangement uses TRBV15 and TRBJ2-1, with D maybe TRBD2 (5 bases). The CDR3 covers 17 residues. The germline gives CDR1 LNHNV, CDR2 YYDKDF (reference sequence). V dropped 4 bases and J dropped 0 bases, with 16 bases sitting between them. The CDR3 reads CATSISGEWFSYNEQFF. For the CDR3, the DNA is TGTGCCACCAGCATTTCTGGGGAGTGGTTCTCCTACAATGAGCAGTTCTTC.

The genes are TRBV27 and TRBJ2-1, with D perhaps matching TRBD2 (6 bases). Germline-derived CDR1 and CDR2 are MNHEY and SMNVEV (reference sequence). V lost 6 bases to trimming and J lost 3 bases, with 12 bases between them. CDR3 length: 14 amino acids. The CDR3, as DNA: TGTGCCAGCAGCGGAGGGGATTTCTACAATGAGCAGTTCTTC. Translating it yields CASSGGDFYNEQFF.

The CDR3 DNA reads TGCAGCGTTCGGACAGGGGAGGGGTATGGCTACACCTTC. Amino acid sequence: CSVRTGEGYGYTF. This chain links TRBV29-1 with TRBJ1-2; 9 bases agree with TRBD1. Per the germline V gene, CDR1 is SQVTM and CDR2 is ANQGSEA. The CDR3 runs 13 residues. J gave up 5 bases and V 5 bases, and 6 bases lay outside the gene matches.

This sequence joins TRBV5-6 and TRBJ2-1; unclear D gene. From germline, CDR1 is SGHDT and CDR2 YYEEEE. With 1 base removed from V and 3 bases from J, the gap between germline ends came to 8 bases. The CDR3 is 14 residues long. For the CDR3, the DNA is TGTGCCAGCAGCTTGCTCCCAGACTACAATGAGCAGTTCTTC. Translating it yields CASSLLPDYNEQFF.

The V call is TRBV19, the J call TRBJ1-3, with TRBD1 identical over 9 bases. Germline loops: CDR1 LNHDA, CDR2 SQIVND (reference sequence). The V segment lost 11 bases and the J segment 4 bases; nucleotides outside the gene matches: 9. This CDR3 region has 14 residues. CDR3 sequence: CACKGQGRGNTIYF. CDR3 DNA: TGTGCCTGTAAAGGACAGGGGAGAGGAAACACCATATATTTT.

V usage is TRBV4-3 and J usage is TRBJ1-2; D is ambiguous. In germline, CDR1 is LGHNA, CDR2 YSLEER. V shed 1 base and J shed 7 bases, with 19 bases lying between them. CDR3 size: 16 residues. The CDR3 DNA reads TGCGCCAGCAGCCAAGCGTCCGGCAGGAAAATTGGTGGCTACACCTTC. It is translated as CASSQASGRKIGGYTF.

The chain couples TRBV5-1 to TRBJ2-3; 7 bases are a match to TRBD1. The length of the CDR3 is 15 residues. Trimming removed 1 base from V and 2 bases from J; junction bases left unmatched: 4. Germline V gene sequence: CDR1 SGHRS, CDR2 YFSETQ. CDR3 DNA sequence: TGCGCCAGCAGCTTGAGGACAGGTAACACAGATACGCAGTATTTT. Its translation: CASSLRTGNTDTQYF.

The rearrangement links TRBV6-2 or TRBV6-3 to TRBJ1-2, with D tentatively TRBD1 (5 bases). The CDR3 runs 13 residues. CDR1 MNHEY and CDR2 SVGEGT come from the germline V gene. Trimming stripped 4 bases from V and 2 bases from J, with 8 bases between. The CDR3 bases are TGTGCCAGCAGTTCGCAGGGCAACTATGGCTACACCTTC. Encoded protein: CASSSQGNYGYTF.

The count of this clone is one. CDR3 sequence reads: CASSQDPLGANYGYTF. DNA for the CDR3: TGCGCCAGCAGCCAAGACCCGTTAGGAGCTAACTATGGCTACACCTTC. This sequence joins TRBV4-3 and TRBJ1-2; D gene uncertain. Trimming took 0 bases from V and 0 from J, leaving 11 bases between them. The CDR3 runs 16 residues. Per germline, CDR1 LGHNA and CDR2 YSLEER.

The V call is TRBV29-1, the J call TRBJ2-5; 8 bases are shared with TRBD1. The CDR3 extends over 13 amino acids. J lost 3 bases, V lost 3 bases, and 3 bases had no gene match. Germline V gene lookup returns CDR1 SQVTM and CDR2 ANQGSEA. Written as DNA, the CDR3 is TGCAGCGTTGAGAGGACAGGGAAAGAGACCCAGTACTTC. It specifies CSVERTGKETQYF.

The chain couples TRBV6-5 to TRBJ2-7, with TRBD1 matching 9 bases. Germline CDR1 is MNHEY and CDR2 is SVGAGI. J lost 0 bases, V lost 6 bases, and 6 bases had no gene match. CDR3 length: 15 amino acids. The CDR3 nucleotides are TGTGCCAGCAGGAAGGGACAGGGAAGCTCCTACGAGCAGTACGTC. Translating gives CASRKGQGSSYEQYV.

The CDR3 here is CATSDASGGEETQYF. CDR3 DNA sequence: TGTGCCACCAGTGATGCCAGCGGGGGTGAGGAGACCCAGTACTTC. The chain employs TRBV24-1 and TRBJ2-5; 8 bases align to TRBD2. The CDR3 runs to 15 residues. Trimming cost V 3 bases and J 5 bases; bases outside gene matches: 7. CDR1 is KGHDR and CDR2 is SFDVKD in the germline V gene.